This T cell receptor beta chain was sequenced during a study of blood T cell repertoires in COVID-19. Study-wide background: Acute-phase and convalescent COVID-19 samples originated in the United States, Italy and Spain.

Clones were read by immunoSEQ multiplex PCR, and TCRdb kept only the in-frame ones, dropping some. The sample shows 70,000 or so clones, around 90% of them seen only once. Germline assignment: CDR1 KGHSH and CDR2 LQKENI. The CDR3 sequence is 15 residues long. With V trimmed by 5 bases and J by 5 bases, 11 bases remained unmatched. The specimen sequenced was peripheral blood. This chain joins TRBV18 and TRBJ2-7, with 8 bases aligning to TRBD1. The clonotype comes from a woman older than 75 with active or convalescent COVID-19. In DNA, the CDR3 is TGTGCCAGCTCAGGACAGGGTATAATAATGGACGAGCAGTACTTC. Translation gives CASSGQGIIMDEQYF. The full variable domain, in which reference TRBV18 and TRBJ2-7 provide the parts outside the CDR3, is NAGVMQNPRHLVRRRGQEARLRCSPMKGHSHVYWYRQLPEEGLKFMVYLQKENIIDESGMPKERFSAEFPKEGPSILRIQQVVRGDSAAYFCASSGQGIIMDEQYFGPGTRLTVT.